The next 32 T cell receptor beta chains were all read from a single sample in a study of breast tumors, draining lymph nodes, adjacent tissues. Samples came from axillary lymph nodes draining the breast cancer. Via MiXCR, TCRdb re-called the multiplex PCR reads, giving one row per CDR3 protein. The sample consists of 150,000 to 200,000 distinct CDR3 sequences, about 30% of them appearing once. Input material: axillary lymph node tissue. These receptor sequences come from a female donor with breast cancer. Some clones in this sample may be carry-over from other donors' samples.

The CDR3 DNA sequence: TGCGCCAGCAGCTTGGCCCCCGGGAGGTTCGGTGAGACCCAGTACTTC. It translates to CASSLAPGRFGETQYF. This rearrangement joins TRBV5-1 to TRBJ2-5; 7 bases align to TRBD2. The CDR3 sequence is 16 residues long. Germline CDR1 reads SGHRS; CDR2 reads YFSETQ. V trimming: 0 bases; J trimming: 5 bases; junction bases outside the gene matches: 10.

In its sample, this clonotype was seen many times. This may be a read error, as it is one base from a much larger clone. The rearrangement joins TRBV7-8 to TRBJ1-2, with 8 nucleotides matching TRBD1. The CDR3 has 15 amino acids. Germline CDR1 reads SGHVS; CDR2 reads FQNEAQ. The CDR3 loop reads CASSYRTGTNYGYPF. CDR3 bases: TGTGCCAGCAGCTACCGGACAGGGACCAACTATGGCTACCCCTTC.

This clonotype was observed many times. The chain joins TRBV12-3 or TRBV12-4 to TRBJ2-7; 10 bases match TRBD1. J lost 3 bases, V lost 8 bases, and 10 bases had no gene match. This CDR3 is 15 amino acids long. The DNA of the CDR3 is TGTGCCAGCCACAAACCCGGGACAGGGGACTACGAGCAGTACTTC. Residues: CASHKPGTGDYEQYF.

This clonotype was counted at least ten times. This chain's CDR3 is CATQSYYGYTF. In DNA, the CDR3 is TGTGCCACCCAGTCGTACTATGGCTACACCTTC. The chain links TRBV24-1 to TRBJ1-2, with D uncertain. The CDR3 extends over 11 amino acids. V was clipped by 9 bases and J by 3 bases, with 7 bases between them. Germline V gene lookup returns CDR1 KGHDR and CDR2 SFDVKD.

Comments on this clonotype: A much larger clone lies a single base off, so this may be a read error. The V gene is TRBV12-3 or TRBV12-4, the J gene TRBJ2-3, with TRBD2 identical over 7 bases. The J segment lost 6 bases and the V segment lost 7 bases, leaving 4 bases of the junction unmatched. This CDR3 is built from 12 residues. CDR3: CASTWRGDTQYF. The CDR3 DNA reads as TGTGCCAGCACCTGGCGGGGGGATACGCAGTATTTT.

This clonotype showed up many times. The chain carries TRBV4-1 and TRBJ2-1; D possibly corresponds to TRBD1 (6 bases). This CDR3 has 14 amino acids. Germline V gives CDR1 MGHRA, CDR2 YSYEKL. Trimming pared 7 bases from V and 5 bases from J, leaving 15 bases between. The CDR3 DNA follows: TGCGCCAGCACCCACCCGGGACATCACAATGAGCAGTTCTTC. As protein: CASTHPGHHNEQFF.

The chain employs TRBV20-1 and TRBJ2-5, with 8 bases that match TRBD1. CDR3 length equals 14 residues. V lost 5 bases to trimming and J lost 5 bases; unmatched junction nucleotides: 10. The germline V gene has CDR1 DFQATT and CDR2 SNEGSKA (reference sequence). The CDR3 is CSARTGRGMETQYF. The CDR3 coding sequence is TGCAGTGCTCGGACAGGGAGAGGCATGGAGACCCAGTACTTC.

This clonotype was counted only a few times. This may arise from a read error, as a much more abundant clone is one base away. This chain connects TRBV18 to TRBJ2-1, with a tentative D call TRBD1 (5 bases). CDR3 length equals 13 residues. V gave up 4 bases and J gave up 3 bases, with 7 bases separating them. In germline, CDR1 is KGHSH, CDR2 LQKENI. In nucleotides, the CDR3 is TGTGCCAGCTCACAGGGGTGCTACAATGAGCAGTTCTTC. Its protein is CASSQGCYNEQFF.

Ten or more counts support this clonotype. The genes are TRBV2 and TRBJ2-3, with a weak D call TRBD1 (5 bases). The CDR3 is made up of 15 amino acids. V was trimmed by 6 bases and J by 2 bases, leaving 15 bases between them. Per germline, CDR1 SNHLY and CDR2 FYNNEI. The CDR3 DNA is TGTGCCAGCAGGAACCGCCAGGGAACCACAGATACGCAGTATTTT. As protein: CASRNRQGTTDTQYF.

Ten or more counts support this clonotype. The rearrangement joins TRBV7-9 to TRBJ1-2, with D perhaps matching TRBD1 (5 bases). Germline V gene lookup returns CDR1 SEHNR and CDR2 FQNEAQ (reference sequence). CDR3 size: 16 residues. V was cut by 2 bases and J by 2 bases, with 15 bases left in between. CDR3 nucleotides: TGTGCCAGCAGCTTATGGATACTTCAGGGAAACTATGGCTACACCTTC. This gives the protein CASSLWILQGNYGYTF.

Notes on this clonotype: This may come from a read error, since a much larger clone is one base off. Because the CDR3 is missing its conserved closing phenylalanine or tryptophan, this is likely a read error. The chain links TRBV7-6 to TRBJ2-7, with 13 bases matching TRBD2. V was pared by 0 bases and J by 7 bases, with 0 bases of the junction left unmatched. Germline V lookup: CDR1 SGHVS, CDR2 FNYEAQ. The CDR3 is 14 amino acids. This chain's CDR3 is CASSLAGLAGEQYL. In DNA form, the CDR3 reads TGTGCCAGCAGCTTAGCGGGACTAGCGGGAGAGCAGTACCTC.

The chain carries TRBV25-1 and TRBJ2-7, with 9 nucleotides matching TRBD1. The ends lost 4 bases at V and 2 bases at J; junction bases unmatched: 12. This CDR3 has 17 residues. Germline CDR1 MGHDK, CDR2 SYGVNS. The CDR3 protein is CASSARSPGTGTYEQYF. DNA for the CDR3: TGTGCCAGCAGTGCTAGAAGTCCCGGGACAGGGACCTACGAGCAGTACTTC.

This chain links TRBV15 with TRBJ2-7, with D perhaps given as TRBD1 or TRBD2 (5 bases each). Germline V gene sequence: CDR1 LNHNV, CDR2 YYDKDF (reference sequence). CDR3 length: 15 amino acids. The V end was cut by 5 bases, the J end by 7 bases, with 21 bases between. CDR3 coding DNA: TGTGCCACCAGCCGAGGGGCACGGGAAGCCGGGGAGCAGTACTTC. Its translation is CATSRGAREAGEQYF.

This clonotype was found many times. This CDR3 reads CASSSSGRADEQYF. The CDR3 bases are TGTGCCAGCAGCTCGAGCGGGAGGGCCGACGAGCAGTACTTC. The chain uses TRBV9 and TRBJ2-7; 10 nucleotides align to TRBD2. Trimming at V came to 4 bases and at J to 5 bases, leaving 6 bases not matched to a gene. The CDR3 is 14 residues long. Germline CDR1 and CDR2: SGDLS and YYNGEE.

Worth noting for this clonotype: A read error is likely, as this CDR3 ends without the conserved phenylalanine or tryptophan. The rearrangement links TRBV20-1 to TRBJ2-2; the D call may be TRBD1 or TRBD2 (5 bases each). This CDR3 has 15 amino acids. The V end was cut by 1 base, the J end by 0 bases, with 9 bases between. Germline V gives CDR1 DFQATT, CDR2 SNEGSKA (reference sequence). Written as DNA, the CDR3 is TGCAGTGCTAGAGGGGGACCTCCGAACACCGGGGAGCTGTTTCTT. Amino acids: CSARGGPPNTGELFL.

This clonotype was seen many times. The gene calls are TRBV12-3 or TRBV12-4 and TRBJ2-6; D not certain. Trimming removed 4 bases from V and 6 bases from J, with 7 bases in between. The CDR3 extends over 13 amino acids. CDR3 nucleotides: TGTGCCAGCAGTTCTCCCTTGGCCAACGTCCTGACTTTC. Residues: CASSSPLANVLTF.

In regard to this clonotype: With a much larger clone just one base away, this may be a read error. Because it lacks the conserved phenylalanine or tryptophan at the end, this CDR3 is likely a read error. This sequence joins TRBV6-2 or TRBV6-3 and TRBJ1-6, with a tentative D call TRBD1 (5 bases). Germline V gene lookup returns CDR1 MNHEY and CDR2 SVGEGT. The CDR3 spans 14 residues. V dropped 5 bases and J dropped 3 bases, with 8 bases sitting between them. CDR3 sequence (DNA): TGTGCCAGCAGTCGACAGTACTATAATTCACCCCTCCACTCT. Its protein product is CASSRQYYNSPLHS.

The chain employs TRBV4-1 and TRBJ1-3; TRBD1 might be the D (5 bases). Trimming left V 4 bases short and J 0 bases short, with 16 bases between. The CDR3 covers 17 residues. Germline assignment: CDR1 MGHRA and CDR2 YSYEKL. The CDR3 here is CASSLSGTVYSGNTIYF. The CDR3 DNA sequence: TGCGCCAGCAGCCTGTCCGGGACGGTCTACTCTGGAAACACCATATATTTT.

In regard to this clonotype: The CDR3 does not end in the conserved phenylalanine or tryptophan, so this is likely a read error. The J gene is TRBJ2-7, the V gene TRBV5-8; 8 bases map to TRBD2. The junction had 2 bases not matched to a gene; V was cut back by 1 base and J by 5 bases. Germline V gene sequence: CDR1 SGHTS, CDR2 YDEGEE. The CDR3 is 13 residues long. The CDR3 loop reads CASSLRGGNEQYS. CDR3 nucleotides: TGTGCCAGCAGCTTGCGGGGGGGCAACGAGCAGTACTCC.

This clonotype was seen at least ten times. The rearrangement uses TRBV24-1 and TRBJ1-2, with TRBD1 matching 11 bases. The V gene end was trimmed by 3 bases and the J gene end by 2 bases; junction bases not matched to a gene: 10. The length of the CDR3 is 18 residues. Germline-derived CDR1 and CDR2 are KGHDR and SFDVKD. Here the CDR3 reads CATSDTQRTGGRNYGYTF. The CDR3 DNA follows: TGTGCCACCAGTGATACCCAGAGGACAGGGGGCAGAAACTATGGCTACACCTTC.

This clonotype was counted at least ten times. The rearrangement uses TRBV19 and TRBJ1-3; D ambiguous. Germline CDR1 LNHDA, CDR2 SQIVND (reference sequence). Trimming shortened V by 10 bases and J by 5 bases, and 15 bases separated the two germline ends. The CDR3 is made up of 13 amino acids. Here the CDR3 reads CAIVDPSRNTIYF. In DNA, the CDR3 is TGTGCCATCGTCGACCCTAGCCGAAACACCATATATTTT. The full variable domain, with the rest looked up from reference TRBV19 and TRBJ1-3, is DGGITQSPKYLFRKEGQNVTLSCEQNLNHDAMYWYRQDPGQGLRLIYYSQIVNDFQKGDIAEGYSVSREKKESFPLTVTSAQKNPTAFYLCAIVDPSRNTIYFGEGSWLTVV.

This clonotype was counted ten times or more. The genes are TRBV10-1 and TRBJ2-2; D perhaps matches TRBD2 (6 bases). With 10 bases removed from V and 1 base from J, the gap between germline ends came to 10 bases. The CDR3 is made up of 13 amino acids. Germline V gene lookup returns CDR1 WNHNN and CDR2 SYGVQD (reference sequence). The CDR3 coding sequence is TGCGCCACCGGGGACTTGAACACCGGGGAGCTGTTTTTT. It is translated as CATGDLNTGELFF.

J is TRBJ2-7 and V is TRBV11-2, with D hard to call. In germline, CDR1 is SGHAT, CDR2 FQNNGV. Trimming took 3 bases from V and 5 from J, leaving 14 bases between them. This CDR3 spans 14 amino acids. The CDR3 coding sequence is TGTGCCAGCAGCTTGGACCCGAGTCCCGACGAGCAGTACTTC. Protein: CASSLDPSPDEQYF.

The chain recombines TRBV7-2 with TRBJ1-2; D is possibly TRBD1 (6 bases). The CDR3 has 13 amino acids. CDR1 is SGHTA and CDR2 is FQGNSA in the germline V gene. V was pared by 5 bases and J by 8 bases, with 15 bases between. Written as DNA, the CDR3 is TGTGCCAGCAGCCCCGGGACACCTAGCGGCTACACCTTC. Translation: CASSPGTPSGYTF. Full variable domain (rest looked up from reference TRBV7-2 and TRBJ1-2): GAGVSQSPSNKVTEKGKDVELRCDPISGHTALYWYRQSLGQGLEFLIYFQGNSAPDKSGLPSDRFSAERTGGSVSTLTIQRTQQEDSAVYLCASSPGTPSGYTFGSGTRLTVV.

The J gene is TRBJ2-7, the V gene TRBV24-1; D is ambiguous. Trimming shortened V by 5 bases and J by 2 bases, and 3 bases separated the two germline ends. This CDR3 has 11 amino acids. Germline V lookup: CDR1 KGHDR, CDR2 SFDVKD. The CDR3 loop reads CATSATYEQYF. Written as DNA, the CDR3 is TGTGCCACCAGTGCTACCTACGAGCAGTACTTC.

This clonotype was seen at least ten times. The rearrangement uses TRBV6-6 and TRBJ1-6; TRBD1 matches 7 bases. Germline V gene lookup returns CDR1 MNHNY and CDR2 SVGAGI (reference sequence). The CDR3 is 15 amino acids. V lost 7 bases, J lost 7 bases, and 10 bases stayed unmatched. The CDR3 protein is CASKLTGDPNSPLHF. The CDR3 DNA reads TGTGCCAGCAAGTTAACAGGGGATCCAAATTCACCCCTCCACTTT.

Notes on this clonotype: Since a much larger clone is just one base distant, this may be a read error. The V gene is TRBV6-1, the J gene TRBJ2-7; 12 bases fit TRBD1. V dropped 5 bases and J dropped 7; count of bases not matched to a gene: 12. This CDR3 has 16 residues. In germline, CDR1 is MNHNS, CDR2 SASEGT. This CDR3 reads CASSPTPGQGAREQYF. DNA of the CDR3: TGTGCCAGCAGTCCCACCCCGGGACAGGGGGCCCGGGAGCAGTACTTC.

This clonotype has at least ten counts. The rearrangement uses TRBV7-2 and TRBJ2-7; the D is unclear. Germline loops: CDR1 SGHTA, CDR2 FQGNSA. The germline V and J ends were trimmed by 5 bases and 6 bases, with 14 bases remaining between them. The CDR3 is made up of 13 amino acids. CDR3 sequence reads: CASSLSSGREQYF. CDR3 coding DNA: TGTGCCAGCAGCCTATCATCCGGGCGCGAGCAGTACTTC.

Of note for this clonotype: A read error may account for a junction end that differs from germline. The chain has TRBV20-1 and TRBJ1-4; D uncertain. Germline values: CDR1 DFQATT, CDR2 SNEGSKA (reference sequence). This CDR3 contains 14 residues. CDR3 DNA sequence: TGCGGTGCTAGGCTCCGACGGGGTAATGAAAAACTGTTTTTT. As protein: CGARLRRGNEKLFF.

This clonotype has at least ten counts. The chain employs TRBV15 and TRBJ2-3, with TRBD2 matching 8 bases. J was trimmed by 0 bases and V by 5 bases; bases with no gene match: 13. Germline-derived CDR1 and CDR2 are LNHNV and YYDKDF (reference sequence). The CDR3 sequence is 18 residues long. CDR3 DNA sequence: TGTGCCACCAGCGAAATTAGCGGGGAGAATCCTAGCACAGATACGCAGTATTTT. It encodes CATSEISGENPSTDTQYF.

There are a few counts of this clonotype. CDR3 in amino acids: CSASLTVAKNIQYF. The CDR3 DNA follows: TGCAGTGCTAGCTTGACAGTAGCCAAAAACATTCAGTACTTC. J is TRBJ2-4 and V is TRBV20-1; D possibly corresponds to TRBD1 (5 bases). The germline V gene encodes CDR1 DFQATT and CDR2 SNEGSKA (reference sequence). The CDR3 length is 14 residues. Trimming stripped 3 bases from V and 0 bases from J, with 9 bases between.

Comments on this clonotype: At one boundary the junction diverges from the germline segment, which might be a read error. CDR3 residues: CASSQGPRQGTFERLFF. The CDR3 nucleotides read TGTGCCAGCAGCCAAGGACCGCGACAGGGAACATTTGAAAGACTGTTTTTT. The gene calls are TRBV28 and TRBJ1-4; TRBD1 matches 7 bases. Germline values: CDR1 MDHEN, CDR2 SYDVKM. CDR3 length: 17 residues.